Only a few counts were recorded for the clone carrying this T cell receptor beta chain. Its antigen remains unknown. This sample was included in a study of response to subunit inactivated influenza vaccine. The CDR3 runs to 14 residues. V trimming: 3 bases; J trimming: 10 bases; junction bases outside the gene matches: 9. In germline, CDR1 is LGHNA, CDR2 YNFKEQ. Regarding the study as a whole: Researchers suggested that each seasonal influenza vaccination recruits few new T cells.

MiXCR, run by TCRdb on the RT-PCR reads, gives a single entry per CDR3 protein. The sample holds 550,000 to 800,000 distinct CDR3 sequences, approximately 13% seen once. The chain recombines TRBV4-2 with TRBJ2-3; TRBD1 agrees at 8 bases. The TCR sequence derives from a man aged 45-65 years who received an inactivated influenza vaccine. This specimen was PBMCs from blood, taken around 14 days before vaccination. CDR3 amino acids: CASSHGQGNQAQYF. CDR3 DNA: TGTGCCAGCAGCCATGGACAGGGCAACCAAGCGCAGTATTTT.